This passage covers 26 T cell receptor beta chains from one sample sequenced in a study of T cells in Graves' hyperthyroidism and ophthalmopathy. TCR beta CDR3 regions were amplified from RNA transcripts. The TCR CDR3 first-round RT-PCR relied on the HTBI primer set. TCRdb processed the multiplex PCR reads anew with MiXCR; each CDR3 protein has one entry. The profile shows some 400,000 distinct CDR3 sequences, around 14% of them singletons. Sample: blood. The receptors were sampled from a woman aged 55-75 years with Graves' hyperthyroidism.

In this sample, this clonotype turned up many times. The gene calls are TRBV20-1 and TRBJ2-1; 11 bases align to TRBD2. V was clipped by 5 bases and J by 5 bases; unmatched bases: 5. This CDR3 is built from 14 residues. Germline V lookup: CDR1 DFQATT, CDR2 SNEGSKA (reference sequence). CDR3 region: CSAGPGLADNEQFF. In DNA form, the CDR3 reads TGCAGTGCTGGGCCGGGACTAGCGGACAATGAGCAGTTCTTC.

The sample holds a few counts of this clonotype. The CDR3 sequence is CASGAYSGVFVNEQFF. The CDR3 DNA follows: TGTGCTAGTGGTGCCTATAGCGGGGTCTTCGTCAATGAGCAGTTCTTC. This sequence joins TRBV12-5 and TRBJ2-1; 8 bases line up with TRBD2. The CDR3 loop spans 16 amino acids. CDR1 and CDR2 from the germline V gene are LGHNT and FRNRAP. The J segment lost 6 bases and the V segment lost 5 bases, leaving 12 bases of the junction unmatched.

The chain uses TRBV20-1 and TRBJ2-7; 9 nucleotides agree with TRBD1. This CDR3 has 12 amino acids. V gave up 5 bases and J gave up 5 bases; unmatched junction bases: 4. The germline V gene encodes CDR1 DFQATT and CDR2 SNEGSKA (reference sequence). The CDR3 DNA is TGCAGTGCTGAACAGGGGGCCCACGAGCAGTACTTC. Its translation is CSAEQGAHEQYF.

The chain recombines TRBV19 with TRBJ2-5; D gene unclear. In germline, CDR1 is LNHDA, CDR2 SQIVND (reference sequence). The ends were cut back, 3 bases at V and 3 bases at J, with 8 bases in the middle. The CDR3 runs to 13 residues. The CDR3 sequence is CASSMVREETQYF. CDR3 sequence (DNA): TGTGCCAGTAGTATGGTAAGGGAAGAGACCCAGTACTTC.

This clonotype occurred many times. The chain joins TRBV3-1 to TRBJ2-3; TRBD1 matches 8 bases. CDR1 is LGHDT, CDR2 YNNKEL, per germline (reference sequence). The CDR3 contains 15 residues. With 4 bases clipped from V and 3 bases from J, the junction kept 6 bases outside the gene matches. CDR3 DNA sequence: TGTGCCAGCAGCCTTCGACAGGGGATAACAGATACGCAGTATTTT. Protein sequence: CASSLRQGITDTQYF.

This clonotype was counted at least ten times. V gene TRBV28 combines with J gene TRBJ1-1; a weak D match, TRBD1 (5 bases). Per the germline V gene, CDR1 is MDHEN and CDR2 is SYDVKM. The CDR3 runs 14 residues. V was cut by 3 bases and J by 4 bases, with 12 bases left in between. CDR3 coding DNA: TGTGCCAGCAGTTTGGAGGGAAGGGGCACTGAAGCTTTCTTT. It specifies CASSLEGRGTEAFF.

This clonotype occurred many times. V is TRBV7-9 and J is TRBJ2-1, with D possibly being TRBD2 (6 bases). Trimming pared 4 bases from V and 0 bases from J, leaving 10 bases between. The CDR3 extends over 15 amino acids. CDR1 is SEHNR, CDR2 FQNEAQ, per germline (reference sequence). DNA for the CDR3: TGTGCCAGCAGCTCTCCGGGACTCTCCTACAATGAGCAGTTCTTC. Amino acid sequence: CASSSPGLSYNEQFF.

V gene TRBV7-2 combines with J gene TRBJ2-7, with no clear D. Between the trimmed V and J ends, which lost 1 base and 4 bases, there was a span of 11 bases. The length of the CDR3 is 14 residues. Germline-derived CDR1 and CDR2 are SGHTA and FQGNSA. Here the CDR3 reads CASSLGPPPYEQYF. The CDR3 nucleotides read TGTGCCAGCAGCTTAGGGCCGCCTCCATACGAGCAGTACTTC. Full variable domain (missing parts from reference TRBV7-2 and TRBJ2-7): GAGVSQSPSNKVTEKGKDVELRCDPISGHTALYWYRQSLGQGLEFLIYFQGNSAPDKSGLPSDRFSAERTGGSVSTLTIQRTQQEDSAVYLCASSLGPPPYEQYFGPGTRLTVT.

In this sample, this clonotype turned up a few times. The rearrangement links TRBV6-9 to TRBJ2-7, with a possible D match to TRBD1 (6 bases). The CDR3 consists of 17 residues. Germline V lookup: CDR1 MNHGY, CDR2 SVAAGI. Trimming took 3 bases from V and 3 from J, leaving 21 bases between them. This CDR3 is CASSYLYPGTPNYEQYF. DNA of the CDR3: TGTGCCAGCAGTTACTTATACCCCGGGACACCGAACTACGAGCAGTACTTC.

This clonotype was picked up a small number of times. The chain couples TRBV6-1 to TRBJ2-7; D is undetermined. V shed 7 bases and J shed 2 bases, with 12 bases lying between them. Germline V gene lookup returns CDR1 MNHNS and CDR2 SASEGT. The CDR3 is 13 residues long. DNA for the CDR3: TGTGCCAGCAATGCAGGAGAAACCTACGAGCAGTACTTC. Translation: CASNAGETYEQYF.

This clonotype was seen ten or more times. V usage is TRBV20-1 and J usage is TRBJ2-5, with 16 bases aligning to TRBD2. Germline V lookup: CDR1 DFQATT, CDR2 SNEGSKA (reference sequence). The CDR3 consists of 17 residues. V was pared by 2 bases and J by 5 bases, with 8 bases of the junction left unmatched. CDR3 loop: CSARPPGLAGGQETQYF. The CDR3 DNA is TGCAGTGCTAGACCCCCGGGACTAGCGGGAGGGCAGGAGACCCAGTACTTC.

This clonotype was observed at least ten times. The chain links TRBV30 to TRBJ2-5; a possible D gene is TRBD2 (7 bases). Germline CDR1 and CDR2: GTSNPN and SVGIG (reference sequence). CDR3 length: 15 residues. V was shortened by 3 bases and J by 4 bases, with 18 bases between the two germline ends. The CDR3 nucleotides are TGTGCCTGGAGCGGGGGGCGGGGATACGGAGAGACCCAGTACTTC. It encodes CAWSGGRGYGETQYF.

The chain carries TRBV27 and TRBJ2-3, with D possibly matching TRBD1 (6 bases). In germline, CDR1 is MNHEY, CDR2 SMNVEV (reference sequence). V lost 6 bases, J lost 0 bases, and 13 bases lay in between. The CDR3 contains 15 residues. The CDR3 loop reads CASRGDRRSTDTQYF. As DNA, the CDR3 is TGTGCCAGCAGAGGAGACAGGCGAAGCACAGATACGCAGTATTTT.

The chain combines TRBV13 with TRBJ2-2; the match to TRBD1 covers 7 bases. This CDR3 is 15 amino acids long. V shed 9 bases and J 0 bases; nucleotides not matched to a gene: 7. The V gene's germline CDR1 is PRHDT and CDR2 FYEKMQ (reference sequence). CDR3 amino acids: CARSKDRTNTGELFF. CDR3 nucleotide sequence: TGTGCCAGGAGCAAGGACAGGACGAACACCGGGGAGCTGTTTTTT.

This clonotype was detected only a few times. CDR3 nucleotide sequence: TGTGCCAGCAGCTTAAGTTTGGGTTCGGACAGGGGGGCGACCCAGTACTTC. Amino acid sequence: CASSLSLGSDRGATQYF. V gene TRBV7-2 combines with J gene TRBJ2-5; TRBD1 aligns across 10 bases. The CDR3 is 17 amino acids. V was clipped by 2 bases and J by 7 bases; unmatched bases: 13. Germline lookup yields CDR1 SGHTA and CDR2 FQGNSA.

This clonotype was picked up many times. The chain recombines TRBV3-1 with TRBJ2-1; TRBD2 aligns across 8 bases. The CDR3 has 15 residues. Germline-derived CDR1 and CDR2 are LGHDT and YNNKEL (reference sequence). Trimming at V came to 2 bases and at J to 5 bases, leaving 5 bases not matched to a gene. CDR3 coding DNA: TGTGCCAGCAGCCAACCGGGACTAGGAAACAATGAGCAGTTCTTC. Its protein is CASSQPGLGNNEQFF.

This clonotype has more than one count but fewer than ten. The rearrangement links TRBV4-1 to TRBJ1-4; perhaps TRBD1 as D (6 bases). There are 16 residues in the CDR3. The germline V gene has CDR1 MGHRA and CDR2 YSYEKL. The V and J ends lost 4 bases and 0 bases respectively, with 12 bases between them. This CDR3 reads CASSRWDTATNEKLFF. The CDR3 coding sequence is TGCGCCAGCAGCCGCTGGGACACTGCAACTAATGAAAAACTGTTTTTT.

This clonotype showed up many times. The genes are TRBV7-9 and TRBJ1-1; no definite D call. CDR3 length: 12 residues. The germline V gene has CDR1 SEHNR and CDR2 FQNEAQ (reference sequence). The V and J ends lost 2 bases and 4 bases respectively, with 5 bases between them. The CDR3 nucleotides are TGTGCCAGCAGCTTATCCCCCACTGAAGCTTTCTTT. Translation gives CASSLSPTEAFF.

This clonotype turned up a few times. The rearrangement uses TRBV7-9 and TRBJ2-1; 9 nucleotides agree with TRBD2. In germline, CDR1 is SEHNR, CDR2 FQNEAQ (reference sequence). The junction had 19 bases not matched to a gene; V was cut back by 5 bases and J by 2 bases. This CDR3 has 20 amino acids. The CDR3 is CASSPAPGWREGRAYNEQFF. CDR3 coding DNA: TGTGCCAGCAGCCCAGCCCCAGGTTGGCGGGAGGGCCGCGCCTACAATGAGCAGTTCTTC.

The table lists this clonotype with a few counts. The V call is TRBV9, the J call TRBJ2-6; D ambiguous. This CDR3 has 17 amino acids. Germline V gene lookup returns CDR1 SGDLS and CDR2 YYNGEE. The V end was cut by 4 bases, the J end by 0 bases, with 14 bases between. The CDR3 here is CASSPTPQNSGANVLTF. DNA of the CDR3: TGTGCCAGCAGCCCAACACCGCAGAACTCTGGGGCCAACGTCCTGACTTTC.

This clonotype was counted many times. The chain uses TRBV4-2 and TRBJ2-2; D may correspond to TRBD1 or TRBD2 (6 bases each). Germline-derived CDR1 and CDR2 are LGHNA and YNFKEQ. This CDR3 region has 15 residues. The V end lost 0 bases, the J end lost 6 bases, and 11 bases lay between the germline ends. The CDR3 sequence is CASSQDRGTPGELFF. As DNA, the CDR3 is TGTGCCAGCAGCCAAGATCGGGGGACACCCGGGGAGCTGTTTTTT.

This clonotype was seen ten or more times. This chain joins TRBV27 and TRBJ2-4, with 7 bases that match TRBD2. There are 13 residues in the CDR3. J was trimmed by 5 bases and V by 3 bases; bases with no gene match: 1. Per germline, CDR1 MNHEY and CDR2 SMNVEV (reference sequence). CDR3 sequence: CASSFLAENIQYF. The CDR3 bases are TGTGCCAGCAGTTTTCTAGCGGAAAACATTCAGTACTTC.

The gene calls are TRBV6-4 and TRBJ2-1; TRBD2 agrees at 8 bases. The CDR3 length is 10 residues. V shed 6 bases, J shed 14 bases, and the junction held 3 bases outside the gene matches. Germline lookup yields CDR1 MRHNA and CDR2 SNTAGT. The CDR3 region has the DNA TGTGCCAGCAGGGGAGCGGGAGAGTTCTTC. Translation: CASRGAGEFF.

Many counts were recorded for this clonotype. This chain joins TRBV5-1 and TRBJ2-2; perhaps TRBD2 as D (6 bases). The CDR3 spans 15 residues. Trimming left V 4 bases short and J 4 bases short, with 14 bases between. Germline V CDR1 and CDR2: SGHRS, YFSETQ. The chain's CDR3 is CASSRRGSFTGELFF. CDR3 coding DNA: TGCGCCAGCAGCAGGCGGGGCAGCTTCACCGGGGAGCTGTTTTTT.

This clonotype was seen ten or more times. The rearrangement joins TRBV11-3 to TRBJ2-5, with 7 bases matching TRBD1. The CDR3 contains 14 residues. Germline V gene sequence: CDR1 SGHNT, CDR2 YENEEA. Trimming removed 6 bases from V and 1 base from J; junction bases left unmatched: 5. The CDR3 loop is CASRGTASQETQYF. In nucleotides, the CDR3 is TGTGCCAGCAGGGGGACAGCGTCCCAAGAGACCCAGTACTTC.

This clonotype was recorded at least ten times. The chain recombines TRBV13 with TRBJ2-2, with D hard to call. Trimming left V 1 base short and J 2 bases short, with 8 bases between. CDR1 and CDR2 from the germline V gene are PRHDT and FYEKMQ (reference sequence). The CDR3 has 15 residues. CDR3 sequence reads: CASSLVGPNTGELFF. The CDR3 bases are TGTGCCAGCAGCTTAGTCGGCCCAAACACCGGGGAGCTGTTTTTT.